Listed below are T cell receptor beta chains from one sample, sequenced in a study of beta chain features in type 1 diabetes. Profiled with immunoSEQ multiplex PCR; TCRdb holds only in-frame clones, not every one. The table records approximately 600,000 clones, about an eighth of them present only once. Sequencing used naive CD4+ T cells from blood. The source is a man aged 25-40 years with type 1 diabetes. Both conserved end residues are part of each CDR3. A D gene is named only where the DNA matches it firmly. Size values are once, few and many counts, or a class for expanded clones, and some rows have none.

>TRBV19|TRBD1|few|TRBJ1-1
CASSTRDRGRYTEAFF
TGTGCCAGTAGTACCCGGGACAGGGGGAGGTACACTGAAGCTTTCTTT
>TRBV5-4|.|few|TRBJ1-2
CASSSTQDGYGYTF
TGTGCCAGCAGCTCAACCCAAGACGGATATGGCTACACCTTC
>TRBV11-2|.|few|TRBJ2-3
CASSREGRTDTQYF
TGTGCCAGCAGTCGAGAGGGACGCACAGATACGCAGTATTTT
>TRBV7-2|TRBD1|.|TRBJ1-2
CASSLEDRGYGYTF
TGTGCCAGCAGCTTAGAAGACAGGGGATATGGCTACACCTTC
>TRBV13|.|.|TRBJ1-1
CASSFRGQNTEAFF
TGTGCCAGCAGCTTCAGGGGACAGAACACTGAAGCTTTCTTT
>TRBV7-2|TRBD2|.|TRBJ2-3
CASREKRGKRTDTQYF
TGTGCCAGCAGGGAAAAGCGGGGGAAACGCACAGATACGCAGTATTTT
>TRBV27|.|.|TRBJ2-2
CASSRYGELFF
TGTGCCAGCAGCAGATACGGGGAGCTGTTTTTT
>TRBV7-2|TRBD2|.|TRBJ2-1
CASSLRTSGGYKDEQFF
TGTGCCAGCAGCTTAAGGACTAGCGGGGGGTATAAGGATGAGCAGTTCTTC
>TRBV5-4|.|.|TRBJ2-1
CASSLFSATEKFF
TGTGCCAGCAGCTTGTTTTCTGCCACGGAAAAGTTCTTC
>TRBV4-2|.|.|TRBJ2-7
CASSREENSYEQYF
TGTGCCAGCAGCCGGGAGGAGAACTCCTACGAGCAGTACTTC
>TRBV9|TRBD1|.|TRBJ2-5
CASSQGAGKLQETQYF
TGTGCCAGCAGCCAGGGGGCGGGGAAACTCCAAGAGACCCAGTACTTC
>TRBV7-7|.|few|TRBJ2-5
CASSLGLGQPQETQYF
TGTGCTAGCAGCTTAGGGTTGGGGCAGCCTCAAGAGACCCAGTACTTC
>TRBV7-9|.|.|TRBJ2-7
CASSTTESYEQYF
TGTGCCAGCAGCACGACAGAGTCCTACGAGCAGTACTTC
>TRBV9|.|.|TRBJ1-2
CASSPMGHTNYGYTF
TGTGCCAGCAGCCCTATGGGACATACTAACTATGGCTACACCTTC
>TRBV19|.|.|TRBJ2-6
CAISDVRSGANVLTF
TGTGCCATCTCGGACGTGCGCTCTGGGGCCAACGTCCTGACTTTC
>TRBV4-3|.|few|TRBJ1-2
CASSGPGNYGYTF
TGCGCCAGCAGCGGTCCGGGGAATTATGGCTACACCTTC
>TRBV11-1|.|few|TRBJ2-1
CASSEGLPSYNEQFF
TGTGCCAGCAGCGAAGGACTCCCTTCCTACAATGAGCAGTTCTTC
>TRBV6-5|TRBD1|.|TRBJ2-1
CASSYGGQGLEQFF
TGTGCCAGCAGTTATGGGGGACAGGGTCTTGAGCAGTTCTTC
>TRBV29-1|TRBD1|.|TRBJ1-4
CSVHRQGYGEKLFF
TGCAGCGTCCACCGACAGGGGTATGGAGAAAAACTGTTTTTT
>TRBV10-3|TRBD1|.|TRBJ2-6
CAISRMTGASSGANVLTF
TGTGCCATCAGCCGGATGACAGGGGCGAGCTCTGGGGCCAACGTCCTGACTTTC
>TRBV2|TRBD1|.|TRBJ2-7
CASSEGGQGTTEQYF
TGTGCCAGCAGTGAAGGGGGACAGGGGACCACCGAGCAGTACTTC
>TRBV18|.|few|TRBJ2-1
CASSTVSEQFF
TGTGCCAGCTCAACCGTAAGCGAGCAGTTCTTC
>TRBV28|TRBD1|few|TRBJ2-2
CASSPPGQQNTGELFF
TGTGCCAGCAGTCCTCCGGGACAGCAGAACACCGGGGAGCTGTTTTTT
>TRBV7-9|.|.|TRBJ1-6
CASSLGSNSEGGSPLHF
TGTGCCAGCAGCTTAGGATCTAACAGCGAGGGGGGTTCACCCCTCCACTTT
>TRBV27|TRBD1|few|TRBJ2-7
CAIPPGQGAYEQYF
TGTGCCATCCCCCCCGGACAGGGGGCATACGAGCAGTACTTC
>TRBV30|TRBD1|.|TRBJ1-2
CAWSATGVGYTF
TGTGCCTGGAGTGCGACAGGGGTTGGCTACACCTTC
>TRBV14|.|few|TRBJ2-3
CASSQGRSTQYF
TGTGCCAGCAGCCAAGGACGGAGTACGCAGTATTTT
>TRBV9|.|.|TRBJ1-4
CASSVGHRTNEKLFF
TGTGCCAGCAGCGTAGGGCATCGAACTAATGAAAAACTGTTTTTT
>TRBV2|.|few|TRBJ1-4
CASSGTENEKLFF
TGTGCCAGCAGTGGGACAGAAAATGAAAAACTGTTTTTT
>TRBV19|.|few|TRBJ2-1
CASKSGIGSYNEQFF
TGTGCCAGTAAGTCTGGGATCGGCTCCTACAATGAGCAGTTCTTC
>TRBV2|TRBD1|once|TRBJ1-4
CASSPTHLQGGQVFF
TGTGCCAGCAGCCCTACCCACCTGCAAGGGGGACAGGTGTTTTTT
>TRBV2|.|few|TRBJ1-2
CASSEEEGSYGYTF
TGTGCCAGCAGTGAAGAGGAAGGGTCCTATGGCTACACCTTC
>TRBV7-9|TRBD1|.|TRBJ1-4
CASSLRQGFHEKLFF
TGTGCCAGCAGTTTAAGACAGGGGTTTCATGAAAAACTGTTTTTT
>TRBV9|.|.|TRBJ2-7
CASSGDASSYEQYF
TGTGCCAGCAGCGGAGACGCAAGCTCCTACGAGCAGTACTTC
>TRBV7-6|.|.|TRBJ2-1
CASSPRGAAWNEQFF
TGTGCCAGCAGCCCCCGGGGGGCGGCGTGGAATGAGCAGTTCTTC
>TRBV11-2|TRBD1|few|TRBJ2-1
CASRGQGSSYNEQFF
TGTGCCAGCAGAGGACAGGGAAGCTCCTACAATGAGCAGTTCTTC
>TRBV2|.|.|TRBJ1-3
CASSELSSGNTIYF
TGTGCCAGCAGTGAATTGAGCTCTGGAAACACCATATATTTT
>TRBV9|.|few|TRBJ2-3
CASSVGLDHSTDTQYF
TGTGCCAGCAGCGTAGGACTAGACCATAGCACAGATACGCAGTATTTT